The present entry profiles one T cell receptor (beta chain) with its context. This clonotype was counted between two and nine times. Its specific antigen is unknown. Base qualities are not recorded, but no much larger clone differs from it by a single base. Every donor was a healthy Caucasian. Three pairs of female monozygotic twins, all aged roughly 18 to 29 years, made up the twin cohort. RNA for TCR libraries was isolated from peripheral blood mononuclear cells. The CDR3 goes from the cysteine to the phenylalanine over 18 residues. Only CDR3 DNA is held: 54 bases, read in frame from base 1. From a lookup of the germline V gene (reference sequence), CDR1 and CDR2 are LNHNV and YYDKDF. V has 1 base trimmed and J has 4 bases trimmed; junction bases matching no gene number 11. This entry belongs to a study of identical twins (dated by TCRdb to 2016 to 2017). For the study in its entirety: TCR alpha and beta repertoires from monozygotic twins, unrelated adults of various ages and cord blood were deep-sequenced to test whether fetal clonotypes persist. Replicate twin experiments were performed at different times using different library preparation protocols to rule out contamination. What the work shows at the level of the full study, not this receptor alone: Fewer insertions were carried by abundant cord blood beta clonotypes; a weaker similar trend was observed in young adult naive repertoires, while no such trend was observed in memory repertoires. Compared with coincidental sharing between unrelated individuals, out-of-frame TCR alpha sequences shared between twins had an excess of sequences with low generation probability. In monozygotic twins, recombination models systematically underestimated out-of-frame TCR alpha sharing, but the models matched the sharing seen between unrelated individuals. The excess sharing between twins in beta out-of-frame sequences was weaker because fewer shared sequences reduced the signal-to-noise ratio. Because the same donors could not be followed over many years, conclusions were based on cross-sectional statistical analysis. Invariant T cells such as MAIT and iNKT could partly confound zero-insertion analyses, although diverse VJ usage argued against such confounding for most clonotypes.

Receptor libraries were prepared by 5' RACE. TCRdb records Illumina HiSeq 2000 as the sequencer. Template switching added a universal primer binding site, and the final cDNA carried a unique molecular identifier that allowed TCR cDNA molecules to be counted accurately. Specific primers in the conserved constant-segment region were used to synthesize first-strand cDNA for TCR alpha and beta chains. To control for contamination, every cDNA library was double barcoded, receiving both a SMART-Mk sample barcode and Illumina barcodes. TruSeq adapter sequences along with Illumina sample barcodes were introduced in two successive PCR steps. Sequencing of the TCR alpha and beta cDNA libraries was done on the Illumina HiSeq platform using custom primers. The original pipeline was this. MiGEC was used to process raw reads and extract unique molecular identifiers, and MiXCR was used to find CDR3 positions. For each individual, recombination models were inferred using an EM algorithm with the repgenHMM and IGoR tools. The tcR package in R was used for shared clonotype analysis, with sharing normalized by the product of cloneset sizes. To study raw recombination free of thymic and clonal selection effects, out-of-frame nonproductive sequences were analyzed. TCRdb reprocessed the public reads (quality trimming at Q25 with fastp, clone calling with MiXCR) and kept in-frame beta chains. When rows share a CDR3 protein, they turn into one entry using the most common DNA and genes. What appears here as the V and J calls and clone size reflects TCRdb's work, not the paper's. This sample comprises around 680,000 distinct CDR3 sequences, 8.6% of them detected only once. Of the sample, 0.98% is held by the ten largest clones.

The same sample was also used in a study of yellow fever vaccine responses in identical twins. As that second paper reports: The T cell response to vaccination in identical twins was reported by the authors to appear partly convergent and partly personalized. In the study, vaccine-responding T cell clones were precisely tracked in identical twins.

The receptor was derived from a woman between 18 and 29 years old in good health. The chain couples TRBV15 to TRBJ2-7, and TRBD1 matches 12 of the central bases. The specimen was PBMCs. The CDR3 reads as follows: CATSRGVLGQGAGYEQYF. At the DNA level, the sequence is TGTGCCACCAGCAGAGGGGTATTGGGACAGGGGGCCGGGTACGAGCAGTACTTC.